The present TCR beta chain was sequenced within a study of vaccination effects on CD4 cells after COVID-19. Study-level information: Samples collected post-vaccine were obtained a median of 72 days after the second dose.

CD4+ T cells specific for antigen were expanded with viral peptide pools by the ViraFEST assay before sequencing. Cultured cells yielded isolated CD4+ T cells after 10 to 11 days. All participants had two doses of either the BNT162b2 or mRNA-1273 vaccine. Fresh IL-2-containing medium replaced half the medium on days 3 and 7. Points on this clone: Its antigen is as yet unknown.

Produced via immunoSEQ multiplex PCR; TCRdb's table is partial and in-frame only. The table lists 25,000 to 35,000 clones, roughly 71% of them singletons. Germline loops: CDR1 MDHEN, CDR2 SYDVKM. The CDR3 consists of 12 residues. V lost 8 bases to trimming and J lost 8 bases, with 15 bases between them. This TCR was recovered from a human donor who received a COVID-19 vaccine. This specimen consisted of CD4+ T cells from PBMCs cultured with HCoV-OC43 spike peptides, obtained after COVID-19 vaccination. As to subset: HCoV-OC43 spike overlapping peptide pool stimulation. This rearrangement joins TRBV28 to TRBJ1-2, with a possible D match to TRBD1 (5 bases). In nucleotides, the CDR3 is TGTGCCAGCTTGAACCAGGGAGGGGGCTACACCTTC. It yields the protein CASLNQGGGYTF.